A selection of T cell receptor beta chains follows, all from one sample in a study of regulatory T cells in long-lasting Graves disease. TCRdb fed the multiplex PCR reads into MiXCR, producing one record per CDR3 protein. The sample gives around 300,000 distinct CDR3 sequences, roughly 21% of which show up once; 56% is in the top ten. The sample consisted of peripheral blood mononuclear cells (PBMCs), taken when the disease was refractory, from a patient treated with antithyroid drugs. The source is a female donor with Graves disease. Both conserved end residues are part of each CDR3. The D gene is left open where the match is weak. Only part of the rows carry a size: once, few, many, or a class if the clone is expanded.

v_gene: TRBV2
abundance: many
len: 15
d_gene: TRBD2
j_gene: TRBJ2-5
CDR3aa: CASRPGTSGQETQYF
CDR3nt: TGTGCCAGCAGACCCGGGACTAGCGGGCAAGAGACCCAGTACTTC

v_gene: TRBV9
abundance: -
len: 17
d_gene: TRBD2
j_gene: TRBJ2-2
CDR3aa: CASSVVGPAGETGELFF
CDR3nt: TGTGCCAGCAGCGTAGTGGGCCCAGCGGGAGAGACCGGGGAGCTGTTTTTT

v_gene: TRBV5-4
abundance: -
len: 14
d_gene: -
j_gene: TRBJ1-2
CDR3aa: CASRQDRGDYGYTF
CDR3nt: TGTGCCAGCAGACAGGACAGAGGCGACTATGGCTACACCTTC

v_gene: TRBV10-1
abundance: many
len: 17
d_gene: -
j_gene: TRBJ2-6
CDR3aa: CASQARLEPSGANVLTF
CDR3nt: TGCGCCTCCCAAGCGAGGCTGGAACCCTCTGGGGCCAACGTCCTGACTTTC

v_gene: TRBV24-1
abundance: -
len: 11
d_gene: -
j_gene: TRBJ2-7
CDR3aa: CATSDNKEQYF
CDR3nt: TGTGCCACCAGTGATAACAAAGAGCAGTACTTC

v_gene: TRBV28
abundance: many
len: 14
d_gene: TRBD1
j_gene: TRBJ1-5
CDR3aa: CASSQGGFNQPQHF
CDR3nt: TGTGCCAGCAGCCAGGGGGGATTCAATCAGCCCCAGCATTTT

v_gene: TRBV30
abundance: many
len: 11
d_gene: -
j_gene: TRBJ2-5
CDR3aa: CAWGTQETQYF
CDR3nt: TGTGCCTGGGGGACTCAAGAGACCCAGTACTTC

v_gene: TRBV11-1
abundance: -
len: 15
d_gene: TRBD2
j_gene: TRBJ2-1
CDR3aa: CASSLQREFLNEQFF
CDR3nt: TGTGCCAGCAGCTTACAGCGGGAGTTCTTAAATGAGCAGTTCTTC

v_gene: TRBV11-2
abundance: -
len: 15
d_gene: TRBD1
j_gene: TRBJ1-1
CDR3aa: CASSQVGQGRTEAFF
CDR3nt: TGTGCCAGCAGCCAAGTCGGACAGGGCAGGACTGAAGCTTTCTTT

v_gene: TRBV5-6
abundance: many
len: 13
d_gene: -
j_gene: TRBJ1-2
CDR3aa: CASSLRGPYGYTF
CDR3nt: TGTGCCAGCAGTTTAAGGGGTCCCTATGGCTACACCTTC

v_gene: TRBV29-1
abundance: -
len: 13
d_gene: -
j_gene: TRBJ1-5
CDR3aa: CSVVWQDHQPQHF
CDR3nt: TGCAGCGTTGTTTGGCAGGACCATCAGCCCCAGCATTTT

v_gene: TRBV6-1
abundance: -
len: 12
d_gene: -
j_gene: TRBJ1-1
CDR3aa: CASRPGMGEAFF
CDR3nt: TGTGCCAGCAGACCCGGAATGGGGGAAGCTTTCTTT

v_gene: TRBV6-9
abundance: -
len: 14
d_gene: -
j_gene: TRBJ1-1
CDR3aa: CASSYASINTEAFF
CDR3nt: TGTGCCAGCAGTTACGCCAGTATAAACACTGAAGCTTTCTTT

v_gene: TRBV6-1
abundance: many
len: 13
d_gene: -
j_gene: TRBJ1-1
CDR3aa: CASEREAGTEAFF
CDR3nt: TGTGCCAGCGAACGGGAGGCGGGCACTGAAGCTTTCTTT

v_gene: TRBV27
abundance: many
len: 12
d_gene: -
j_gene: TRBJ2-5
CDR3aa: CASSVTGETQYF
CDR3nt: TGTGCCAGCAGTGTTACAGGGGAGACCCAGTACTTC

v_gene: TRBV11-2
abundance: many
len: 15
d_gene: -
j_gene: TRBJ1-1
CDR3aa: CASSGRRPTNTEAFF
CDR3nt: TGTGCCAGCAGCGGTAGGAGACCGACGAACACTGAAGCTTTCTTT

v_gene: TRBV20-1
abundance: few
len: 11
d_gene: -
j_gene: TRBJ2-1
CDR3aa: CSASLLAEQFF
CDR3nt: TGCAGTGCTAGTTTGCTAGCTGAGCAGTTCTTC

v_gene: TRBV24-1
abundance: -
len: 18
d_gene: TRBD2
j_gene: TRBJ2-1
CDR3aa: CATSDPGTSGRSYNEQFF
CDR3nt: TGTGCCACCAGTGACCCCGGGACTAGCGGAAGATCCTACAATGAGCAGTTCTTC

v_gene: TRBV11-2
abundance: many
len: 16
d_gene: -
j_gene: TRBJ2-7
CDR3aa: CASSLDHSWSSYEQYF
CDR3nt: TGTGCCAGCAGCTTAGATCACAGCTGGAGCTCCTACGAGCAGTACTTC

v_gene: TRBV7-2
abundance: few
len: 15
d_gene: TRBD2
j_gene: TRBJ2-1
CDR3aa: CASSLLAGVSDEQFF
CDR3nt: TGTGCCAGCAGCTTACTAGCGGGAGTTTCGGATGAGCAGTTCTTC

v_gene: TRBV20-1
abundance: -
len: 14
d_gene: -
j_gene: TRBJ2-7
CDR3aa: CSAEPDYATGEQYF
CDR3nt: TGCAGTGCCGAACCGGATTACGCAACGGGCGAGCAGTACTTC

v_gene: TRBV5-1
abundance: few
len: 17
d_gene: TRBD2
j_gene: TRBJ2-2
CDR3aa: CASSPRLAGKWTGELFF
CDR3nt: TGCGCCAGCAGCCCAAGACTAGCGGGAAAGTGGACCGGGGAGCTGTTTTTT

v_gene: TRBV5-6
abundance: -
len: 14
d_gene: -
j_gene: TRBJ1-2
CDR3aa: CASSLQYMTYGYTF
CDR3nt: TGTGCCAGCAGCCTCCAATACATGACCTATGGCTACACCTTC

v_gene: TRBV7-9
abundance: -
len: 15
d_gene: -
j_gene: TRBJ2-7
CDR3aa: CASSSGGAGYYEQYF
CDR3nt: TGTGCCAGCAGCTCGGGGGGCGCGGGTTACTACGAGCAGTACTTC

v_gene: TRBV29-1
abundance: many
len: 14
d_gene: -
j_gene: TRBJ2-7
CDR3aa: CSAQVGRATYEQYF
CDR3nt: TGCAGCGCCCAAGTCGGGCGAGCAACCTACGAGCAGTACTTC

v_gene: TRBV20-1
abundance: -
len: 14
d_gene: -
j_gene: TRBJ2-3
CDR3aa: CSARPKGSADTQYF
CDR3nt: TGCAGTGCTAGACCCAAAGGTTCCGCAGATACGCAGTATTTT

v_gene: TRBV15
abundance: many
len: 15
d_gene: -
j_gene: TRBJ1-5
CDR3aa: CATSRDRSGGQPQHF
CDR3nt: TGTGCCACCAGCAGAGATCGATCCGGCGGGCAGCCCCAGCATTTT